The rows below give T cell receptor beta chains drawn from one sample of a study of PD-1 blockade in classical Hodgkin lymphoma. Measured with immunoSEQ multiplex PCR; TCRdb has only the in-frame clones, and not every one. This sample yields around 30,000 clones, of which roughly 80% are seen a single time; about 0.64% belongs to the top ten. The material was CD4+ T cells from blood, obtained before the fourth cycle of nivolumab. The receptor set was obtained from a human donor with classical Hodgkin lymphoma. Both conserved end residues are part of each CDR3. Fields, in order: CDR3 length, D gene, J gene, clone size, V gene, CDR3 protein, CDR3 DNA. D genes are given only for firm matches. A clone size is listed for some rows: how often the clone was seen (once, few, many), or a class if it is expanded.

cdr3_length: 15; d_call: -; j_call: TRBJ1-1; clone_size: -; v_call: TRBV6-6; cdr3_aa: CASSYGGAHGTEAFF; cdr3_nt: TGTGCCAGCAGTTACGGCGGGGCCCATGGCACTGAAGCTTTCTTT
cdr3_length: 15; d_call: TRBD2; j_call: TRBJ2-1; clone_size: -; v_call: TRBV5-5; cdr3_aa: CASSPSGESYNEQFF; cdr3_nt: TGTGCCAGCTCCCCTAGCGGGGAGTCCTACAATGAGCAGTTCTTC
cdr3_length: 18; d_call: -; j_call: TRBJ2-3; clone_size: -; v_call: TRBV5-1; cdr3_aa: CASSLDGRGRPSTDTQYF; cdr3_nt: TGCGCCAGCAGCTTGGATGGCAGAGGAAGGCCTAGCACAGATACGCAGTATTTT
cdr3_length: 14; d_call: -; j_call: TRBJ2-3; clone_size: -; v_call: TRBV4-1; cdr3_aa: CASSQATGRYTQYF; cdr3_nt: TGCGCCAGCAGCCAAGCTACAGGGCGATATACGCAGTATTTT
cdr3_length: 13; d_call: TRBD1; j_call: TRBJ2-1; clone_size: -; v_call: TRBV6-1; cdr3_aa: CASRGQELNEQFF; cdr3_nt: TGTGCCAGCAGGGGACAGGAACTTAATGAGCAGTTCTTC
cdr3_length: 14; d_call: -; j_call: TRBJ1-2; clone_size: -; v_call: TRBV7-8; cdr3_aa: CASSVEGRLYGYTF; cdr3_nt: TGTGCCAGCAGCGTAGAGGGACGACTTTATGGCTACACCTTC
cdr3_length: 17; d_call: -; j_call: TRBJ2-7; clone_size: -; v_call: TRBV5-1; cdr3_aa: CASSLADESGLLGEQYF; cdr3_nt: TGCGCCAGCAGCTTGGCCGATGAGTCAGGCCTTCTAGGCGAGCAGTACTTC
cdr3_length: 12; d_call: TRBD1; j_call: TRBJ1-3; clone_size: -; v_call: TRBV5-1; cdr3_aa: CASSPDRDTIYF; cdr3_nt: TGCGCCAGCAGCCCAGACAGGGACACCATATATTTT
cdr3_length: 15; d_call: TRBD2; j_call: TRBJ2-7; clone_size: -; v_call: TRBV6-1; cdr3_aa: CASSLTSGGAYEQYF; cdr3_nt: TGTGCCAGCAGTCTCACTAGCGGGGGGGCCTACGAGCAGTACTTC
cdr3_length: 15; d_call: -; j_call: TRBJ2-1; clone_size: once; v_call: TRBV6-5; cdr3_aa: CASRQWGNTYNEQFF; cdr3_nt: TGTGCCAGCAGGCAGTGGGGGAATACCTACAATGAGCAGTTCTTC
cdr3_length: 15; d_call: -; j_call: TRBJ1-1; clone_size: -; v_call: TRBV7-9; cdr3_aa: CASSTDSVWNTEAFF; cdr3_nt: TGTGCCAGCAGCACCGACAGTGTTTGGAACACTGAAGCTTTCTTT
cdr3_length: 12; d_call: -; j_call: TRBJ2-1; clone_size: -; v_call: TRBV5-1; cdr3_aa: CASSRRLDEQFF; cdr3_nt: TGCGCCAGCAGCCGGCGGTTGGATGAGCAGTTCTTC
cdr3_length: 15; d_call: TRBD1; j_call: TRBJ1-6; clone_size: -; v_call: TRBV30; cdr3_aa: CALERNRQGRSPLHF; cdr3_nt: TGTGCCTTGGAAAGAAACCGACAGGGTCGTTCACCCCTCCACTTT
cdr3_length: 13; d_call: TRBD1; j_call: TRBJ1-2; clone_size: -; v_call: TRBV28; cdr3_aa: CASGDRATYGYTF; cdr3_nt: TGTGCCAGCGGGGACAGGGCGACGTATGGCTACACCTTC
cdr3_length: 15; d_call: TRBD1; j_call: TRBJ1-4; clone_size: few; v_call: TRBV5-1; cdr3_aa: CASSFGTGPNEKLFF; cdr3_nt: TGCGCCAGCAGCTTCGGGACAGGGCCTAATGAAAAACTGTTTTTT
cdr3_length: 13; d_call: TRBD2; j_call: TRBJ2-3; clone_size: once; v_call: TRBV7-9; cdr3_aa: CASSLAGADTQYF; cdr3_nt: TGTGCCAGCAGCCTAGCGGGCGCAGATACGCAGTATTTT
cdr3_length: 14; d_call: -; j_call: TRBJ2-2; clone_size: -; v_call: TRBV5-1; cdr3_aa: CASSLLGVTGELFF; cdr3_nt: TGCGCCAGCAGCTTGTTGGGGGTCACCGGGGAGCTGTTTTTT
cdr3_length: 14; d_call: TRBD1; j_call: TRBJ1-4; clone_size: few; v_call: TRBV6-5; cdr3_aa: CASSKTGWNEKLFF; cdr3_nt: TGTGCCAGCAGTAAGACAGGGTGGAATGAAAAACTGTTTTTT
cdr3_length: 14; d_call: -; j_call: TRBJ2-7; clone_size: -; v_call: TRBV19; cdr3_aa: CASSSGYSSYEQYF; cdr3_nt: TGTGCCAGTAGCTCCGGATACAGCTCCTACGAGCAGTACTTC
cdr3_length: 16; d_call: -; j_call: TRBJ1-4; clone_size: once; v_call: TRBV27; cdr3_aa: CASSLFREATNEKLFF; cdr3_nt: TGTGCCAGCAGTTTATTCCGGGAAGCAACTAATGAAAAACTGTTTTTT
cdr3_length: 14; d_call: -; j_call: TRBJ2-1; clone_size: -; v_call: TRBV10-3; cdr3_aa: CAGGGGDSYNEQFF; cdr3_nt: TGTGCCGGCGGAGGTGGGGACTCCTACAATGAGCAGTTCTTC
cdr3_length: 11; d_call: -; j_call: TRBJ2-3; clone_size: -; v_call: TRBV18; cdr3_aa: CASAVTDTQYF; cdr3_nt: TGTGCCAGTGCAGTTACAGATACGCAGTATTTT
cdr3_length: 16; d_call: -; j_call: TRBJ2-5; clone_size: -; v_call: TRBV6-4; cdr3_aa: CASSGRDSPFQETQYF; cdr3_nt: TGTGCCAGCAGTGGTCGCGACAGCCCGTTCCAAGAGACCCAGTACTTC
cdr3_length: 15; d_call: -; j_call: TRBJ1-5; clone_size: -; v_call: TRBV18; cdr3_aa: CASSYEPGYNQPQHF; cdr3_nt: TGTGCCAGCTCATACGAACCGGGATATAATCAGCCCCAGCATTTT
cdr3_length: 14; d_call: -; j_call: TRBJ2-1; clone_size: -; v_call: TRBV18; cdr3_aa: CASSPQDSYNEQFF; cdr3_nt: TGTGCCAGCTCACCACAAGACAGCTACAATGAGCAGTTCTTC
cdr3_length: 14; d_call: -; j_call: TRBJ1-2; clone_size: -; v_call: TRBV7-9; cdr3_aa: CASSLAGGNYGYTF; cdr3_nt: TGTGCCAGCAGCTTAGCTGGTGGGAACTACGGCTACACCTTC
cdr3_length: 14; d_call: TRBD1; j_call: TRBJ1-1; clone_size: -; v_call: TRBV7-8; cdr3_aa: CASSSVTGATEAFF; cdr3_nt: TGTGCCAGCAGCTCAGTTACAGGGGCCACTGAAGCTTTCTTT
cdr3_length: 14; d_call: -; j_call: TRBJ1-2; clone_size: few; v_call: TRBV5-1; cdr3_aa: CASSSAEGAYGYTF; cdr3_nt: TGCGCCAGCAGCTCGGCGGAGGGTGCCTATGGCTACACCTTC
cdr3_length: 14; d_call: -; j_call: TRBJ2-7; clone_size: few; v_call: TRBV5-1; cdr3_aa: CASSLVQGSYEQYF; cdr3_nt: TGCGCCAGCAGCTTGGTGCAGGGTTCCTACGAGCAGTACTTC
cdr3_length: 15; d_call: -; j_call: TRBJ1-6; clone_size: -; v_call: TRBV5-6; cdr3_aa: CASSRAGAGGSPLHF; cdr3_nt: TGTGCCAGCAGCCGGGCGGGCGCGGGGGGTTCACCCCTCCACTTT
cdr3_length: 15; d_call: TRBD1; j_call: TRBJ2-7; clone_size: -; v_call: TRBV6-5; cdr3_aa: CASSSTGTGIYEQYF; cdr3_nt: TGTGCCAGCAGTTCGACCGGGACAGGGATCTACGAGCAGTACTTC
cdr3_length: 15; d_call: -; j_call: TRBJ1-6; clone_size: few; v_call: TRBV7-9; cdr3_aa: CASRGDGTLHSPLHF; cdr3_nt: TGTGCCAGCAGAGGGGACGGGACACTTCATTCACCCCTCCACTTT
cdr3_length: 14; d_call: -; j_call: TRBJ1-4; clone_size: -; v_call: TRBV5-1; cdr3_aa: CASSLGRANEKLFF; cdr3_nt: TGCGCCAGCAGCTTGGGAAGGGCTAATGAAAAACTGTTTTTT
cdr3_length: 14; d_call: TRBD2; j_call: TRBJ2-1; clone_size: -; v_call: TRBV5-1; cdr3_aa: CASSESGGYNEQFF; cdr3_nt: TGCGCCAGCAGCGAGAGCGGGGGGTACAATGAGCAGTTCTTC
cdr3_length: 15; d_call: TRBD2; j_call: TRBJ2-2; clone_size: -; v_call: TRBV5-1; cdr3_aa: CASSLGLRGAGELFF; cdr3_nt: TGCGCCAGCAGCTTGGGTTTGCGGGGGGCCGGGGAGCTGTTTTTT
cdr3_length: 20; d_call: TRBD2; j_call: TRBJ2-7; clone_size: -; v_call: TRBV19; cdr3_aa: CASSIASGGAGDTLIYEQYF; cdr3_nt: TGTGCCAGTAGTATAGCTTCCGGAGGAGCGGGGGACACGTTGATCTACGAGCAGTACTTC
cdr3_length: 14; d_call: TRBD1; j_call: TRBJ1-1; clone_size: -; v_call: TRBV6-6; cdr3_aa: CASKMTGVNTEAFF; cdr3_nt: TGTGCCAGCAAAATGACAGGGGTGAACACTGAAGCTTTCTTT
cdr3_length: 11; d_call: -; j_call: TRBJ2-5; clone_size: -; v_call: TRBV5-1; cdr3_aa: CASSSLETQYF; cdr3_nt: TGCGCCAGCAGTAGCCTAGAGACCCAGTACTTC